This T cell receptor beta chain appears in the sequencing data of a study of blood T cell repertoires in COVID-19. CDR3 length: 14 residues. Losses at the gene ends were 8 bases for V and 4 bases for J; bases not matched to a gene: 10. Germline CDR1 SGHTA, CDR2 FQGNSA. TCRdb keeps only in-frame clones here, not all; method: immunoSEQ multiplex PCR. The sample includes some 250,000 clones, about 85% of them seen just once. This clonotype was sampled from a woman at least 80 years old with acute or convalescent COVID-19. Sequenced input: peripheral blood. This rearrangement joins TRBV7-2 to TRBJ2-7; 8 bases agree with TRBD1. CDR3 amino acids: CASGLGTGVYEQYF. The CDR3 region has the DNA TGTGCCAGCGGACTGGGGACAGGAGTTTACGAGCAGTACTTC.